The rows below give T cell receptor beta chains drawn from one sample of a study of T cell responses to AZD1222 COVID-19 vaccine. Using immunoSEQ multiplex PCR, the repertoire was profiled, and TCRdb retains in-frame clones only, with some absent. Among tens of thousands of clones listed, 89% were seen once. Sequences were derived from peripheral blood, sampled on day 0 of AZD1222 vaccination. The receptors here all came from an adult in good health. CDR3s include the opening cysteine and the closing phenylalanine or tryptophan. The D gene is left open where the match is weak. Clone size is given for some rows only: seen once, a few or many times, or a class if the clone is expanded.

>TRBJ1-6|NA|TRBV6-5|NA
CASNPDYNSPLHF
TGTGCCAGCAATCCTGATTATAATTCACCCCTCCACTTT
>TRBJ1-5|NA|TRBV6-5|NA
CASTDRSGNQPQHF
TGTGCCAGCACGGACAGATCGGGCAATCAGCCCCAGCATTTT
>TRBJ2-2|NA|TRBV5-1|NA
CASSLSTGPAGELFF
TGCGCCAGCAGCTTATCGACGGGCCCGGCCGGGGAGCTGTTTTTT
>TRBJ2-7|NA|TRBV10-3|NA
CAISGRSYEQYF
TGTGCCATCAGTGGGCGAAGCTACGAGCAGTACTTC
>TRBJ1-6|NA|TRBV2|NA
CASSDGPYSPLHF
TGTGCCAGCAGTGATGGGCCCTATTCACCCCTCCACTTT
>TRBJ2-2|NA|TRBV19|NA
CASSSFGGDTGELFF
TGTGCCAGTAGTAGTTTCGGCGGGGACACCGGGGAGCTGTTTTTT
>TRBJ2-6|NA|TRBV21-1|NA
CASSYRAALSGANVLTF
TGTGCCAGCAGCTACAGGGCGGCCCTCTCTGGGGCCAACGTCCTGACTTTC
>TRBJ1-5|few|TRBV6-5|TRBD1
CASRPTGNSNQPQHF
TGTGCCAGCAGGCCGACAGGGAATAGCAATCAGCCCCAGCATTTT
>TRBJ2-3|few|TRBV24-1|NA
CATSDSGEMPDTQYF
TGTGCCACCAGTGATTCCGGGGAGATGCCAGATACGCAGTATTTT
>TRBJ2-5|NA|TRBV6-5|TRBD2
CASRASGDTRKTQYF
TGTGCCAGCCGGGCTAGCGGCGACACGAGAAAGACCCAGTACTTC
>TRBJ2-5|NA|TRBV18|NA
CASTRGIQETQYF
TGTGCCAGCACCAGGGGAATCCAAGAGACCCAGTACTTC
>TRBJ1-2|NA|TRBV7-2|TRBD1
CASSLVGTEIEGYTF
TGTGCCAGCAGCTTAGTCGGGACAGAGATCGAGGGCTACACCTTC